This section outlines one TCR beta chain sequence together with its context. This sample was taken from a study of blood T cell repertoires in COVID-19. For the study at large: Sites across the United States, Italy and Spain contributed samples from acute and convalescent COVID-19. In each case, the material was cDNA or gDNA derived from T cells, B-cell-depleted T cells, or PBMCs.

Only in-frame clones appear in the TCRdb table, and some are missing; sequencing was by immunoSEQ multiplex PCR. Among 150,000 to 170,000 clones, about three quarters were seen once, and the ten largest hold under 2%. Germline CDR1 LNHDA, CDR2 SQIVND (reference sequence). The CDR3 length is 16 residues. Trimming pared 4 bases from V and 2 bases from J, leaving 15 bases between. Sequenced input: peripheral blood. The TCR was taken from an elderly man with acute or convalescent COVID-19. V is TRBV19 and J is TRBJ1-5; D is ambiguous. CDR3 loop: CASSTPRGEGNQPQHF. The CDR3 DNA sequence: TGTGCCAGTAGTACCCCCCGGGGTGAGGGCAATCAGCCCCAGCATTTT. Full variable domain (rest looked up from reference TRBV19 and TRBJ1-5): DGGITQSPKYLFRKEGQNVTLSCEQNLNHDAMYWYRQDPGQGLRLIYYSQIVNDFQKGDIAEGYSVSREKKESFPLTVTSAQKNPTAFYLCASSTPRGEGNQPQHFGDGTRLSIL.